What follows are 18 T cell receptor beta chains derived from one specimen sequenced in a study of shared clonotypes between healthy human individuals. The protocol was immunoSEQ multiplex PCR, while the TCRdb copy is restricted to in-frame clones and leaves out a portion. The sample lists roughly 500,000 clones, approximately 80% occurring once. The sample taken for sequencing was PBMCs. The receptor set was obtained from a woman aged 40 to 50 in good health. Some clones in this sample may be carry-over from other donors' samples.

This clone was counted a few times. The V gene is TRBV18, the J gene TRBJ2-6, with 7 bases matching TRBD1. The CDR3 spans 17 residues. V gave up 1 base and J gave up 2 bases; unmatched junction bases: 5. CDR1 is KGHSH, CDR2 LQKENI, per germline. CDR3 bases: TGTGCCAGCTCACCACGACCGACAGGGACTGGGGCCAACGTCCTGACTTTC. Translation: CASSPRPTGTGANVLTF.

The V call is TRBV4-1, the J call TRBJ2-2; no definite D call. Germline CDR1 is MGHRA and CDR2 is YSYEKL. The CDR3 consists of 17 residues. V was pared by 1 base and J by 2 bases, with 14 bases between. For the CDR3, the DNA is TGCGCCAGCAGCCAAGGTTGGCTGGCCACAAACACCGGGGAGCTGTTTTTT. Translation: CASSQGWLATNTGELFF.

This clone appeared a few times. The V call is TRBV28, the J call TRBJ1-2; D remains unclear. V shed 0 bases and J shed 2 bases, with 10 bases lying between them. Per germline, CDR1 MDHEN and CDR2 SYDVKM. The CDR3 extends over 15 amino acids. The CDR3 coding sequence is TGTGCCAGCAGTTTATGGCCAGGTTCCAACTATGGCTACACCTTC. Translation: CASSLWPGSNYGYTF.

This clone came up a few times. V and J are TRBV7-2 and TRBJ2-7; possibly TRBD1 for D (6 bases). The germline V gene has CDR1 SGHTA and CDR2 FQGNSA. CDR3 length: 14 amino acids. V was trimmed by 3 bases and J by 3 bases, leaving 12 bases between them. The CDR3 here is CASSFMTGYYEQYF. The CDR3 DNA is TGTGCCAGCAGCTTCATGACAGGCTACTACGAGCAGTACTTC.

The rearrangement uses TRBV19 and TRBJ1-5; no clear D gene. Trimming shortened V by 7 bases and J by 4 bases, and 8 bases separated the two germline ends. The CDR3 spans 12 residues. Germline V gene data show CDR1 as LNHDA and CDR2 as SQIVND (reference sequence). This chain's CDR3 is CASTVGNQPQHF. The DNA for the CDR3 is TGTGCCAGTACAGTAGGTAATCAGCCCCAGCATTTT. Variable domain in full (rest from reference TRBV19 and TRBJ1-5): DGGITQSPKYLFRKEGQNVTLSCEQNLNHDAMYWYRQDPGQGLRLIYYSQIVNDFQKGDIAEGYSVSREKKESFPLTVTSAQKNPTAFYLCASTVGNQPQHFGDGTRLSIL.

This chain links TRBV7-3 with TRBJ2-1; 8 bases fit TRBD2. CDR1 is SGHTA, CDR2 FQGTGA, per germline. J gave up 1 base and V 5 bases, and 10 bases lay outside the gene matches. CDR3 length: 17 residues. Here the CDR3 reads CASSLRGGFRSYNEQFF. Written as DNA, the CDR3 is TGTGCCAGCAGCCTCCGGGGGGGTTTCCGATCCTACAATGAGCAGTTCTTC. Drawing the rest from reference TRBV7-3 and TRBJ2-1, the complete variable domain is GAGVSQTPSNKVTEKGKYVELRCDPISGHTALYWYRQSLGQGPEFLIYFQGTGAADDSGLPNDRFFAVRPEGSVSTLKIQRTERGDSAVYLCASSLRGGFRSYNEQFFGPGTRLTVL.

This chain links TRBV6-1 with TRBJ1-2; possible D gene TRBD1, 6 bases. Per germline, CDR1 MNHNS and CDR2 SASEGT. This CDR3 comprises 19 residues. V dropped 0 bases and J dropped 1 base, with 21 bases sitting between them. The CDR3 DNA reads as TGTGCCAGCAGTGAAGCTCACAGGGACTCTAACCCCCTTAACTATGGCTACACCTTC. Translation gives CASSEAHRDSNPLNYGYTF.

The CDR3 nucleotides read TGTGCCACCAGCAGAGATATTACCCAAGTTTTGAACACTGAAGCTTTCTTT. Its protein product is CATSRDITQVLNTEAFF. This chain joins TRBV15 and TRBJ1-1; D gene uncertain. Per the germline V gene, CDR1 is LNHNV and CDR2 is YYDKDF (reference sequence). This CDR3 region has 17 residues. With 0 bases removed from V and 0 bases from J, the gap between germline ends came to 14 bases. Supplemented by reference TRBV15 and TRBJ1-1, the full variable domain reads DAMVIQNPRYQVTQFGKPVTLSCSQTLNHNVMYWYQQKSSQAPKLLFHYYDKDFNNEADTPDNFQSRRPNTSFCFLDIRSPGLGDTAMYLCATSRDITQVLNTEAFFGQGTRLTVV.

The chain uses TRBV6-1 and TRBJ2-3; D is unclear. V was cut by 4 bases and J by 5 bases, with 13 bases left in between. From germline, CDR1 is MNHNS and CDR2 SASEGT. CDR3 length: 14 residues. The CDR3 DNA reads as TGTGCCAGCAGTGTCGGAGCTGGGGAAGATACGCAGTATTTT. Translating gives CASSVGAGEDTQYF.

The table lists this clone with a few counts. The CDR3 nucleotides read TGCGCCAGCAGCCAAGTGGACGTCGGACCCTACGAGCAGTACTTC. It codes for CASSQVDVGPYEQYF. The V gene is TRBV4-1, the J gene TRBJ2-5; D uncertain. The J call is in doubt because the DNA end fits TRBJ2-7 better. There are 15 residues in the CDR3. CDR1 and CDR2 (germline): MGHRA, YSYEKL.

The CDR3 region has the DNA TGTGCCAGCAGCTTGGGTAGCGGGAGGAACACCGGGGAGCTGTTTTTT. This encodes CASSLGSGRNTGELFF. V gene TRBV7-3 combines with J gene TRBJ2-2, with 9 bases aligning to TRBD2. This CDR3 region has 16 residues. Trimming at V came to 3 bases and at J to 1 base, leaving 3 bases not matched to a gene. CDR1 and CDR2 from the germline V gene are SGHTA and FQGTGA.

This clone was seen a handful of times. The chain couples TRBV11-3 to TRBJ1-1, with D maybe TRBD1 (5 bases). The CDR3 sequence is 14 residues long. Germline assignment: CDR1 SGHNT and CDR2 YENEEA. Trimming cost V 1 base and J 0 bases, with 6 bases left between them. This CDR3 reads CASSLGTLNTEAFF. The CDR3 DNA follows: TGTGCCAGCAGCTTAGGGACACTGAACACTGAAGCTTTCTTT.

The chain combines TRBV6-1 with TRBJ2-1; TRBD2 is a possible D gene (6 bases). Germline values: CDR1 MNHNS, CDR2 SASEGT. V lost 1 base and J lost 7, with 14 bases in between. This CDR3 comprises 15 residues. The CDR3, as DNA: TGTGCCAGCAGTGAAGAAGGACTACCTACAAATGAGCAGTTCTTC. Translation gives CASSEEGLPTNEQFF.

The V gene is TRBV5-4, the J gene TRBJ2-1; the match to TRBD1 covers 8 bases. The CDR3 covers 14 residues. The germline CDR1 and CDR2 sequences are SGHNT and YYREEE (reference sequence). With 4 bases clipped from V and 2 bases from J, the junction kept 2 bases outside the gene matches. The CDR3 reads CASSIQGAYNEQFF. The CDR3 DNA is TGTGCCAGCAGCATACAGGGGGCCTACAATGAGCAGTTCTTC.

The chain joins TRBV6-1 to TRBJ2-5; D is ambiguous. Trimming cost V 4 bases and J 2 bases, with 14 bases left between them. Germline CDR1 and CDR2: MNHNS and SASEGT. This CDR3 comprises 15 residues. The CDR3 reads CASSGGPGPQETQYF. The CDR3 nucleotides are TGTGCCAGCAGTGGTGGCCCCGGGCCTCAAGAGACCCAGTACTTC.

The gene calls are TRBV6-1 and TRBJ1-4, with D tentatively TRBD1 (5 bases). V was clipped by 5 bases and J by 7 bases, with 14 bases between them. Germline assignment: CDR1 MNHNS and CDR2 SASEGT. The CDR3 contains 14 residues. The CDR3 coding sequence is TGTGCCAGCAGTCGGGGCCGGTCGGGTGAAAAACTGTTTTTT. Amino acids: CASSRGRSGEKLFF.

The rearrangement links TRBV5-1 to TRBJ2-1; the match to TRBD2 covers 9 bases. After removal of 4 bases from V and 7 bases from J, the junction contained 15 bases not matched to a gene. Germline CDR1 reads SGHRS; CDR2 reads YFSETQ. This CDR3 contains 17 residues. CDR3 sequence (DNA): TGCGCCAGCAGCCTACGGAGTATGGCGGGAGGGAATAATGAGCAGTTCTTC. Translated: CASSLRSMAGGNNEQFF.

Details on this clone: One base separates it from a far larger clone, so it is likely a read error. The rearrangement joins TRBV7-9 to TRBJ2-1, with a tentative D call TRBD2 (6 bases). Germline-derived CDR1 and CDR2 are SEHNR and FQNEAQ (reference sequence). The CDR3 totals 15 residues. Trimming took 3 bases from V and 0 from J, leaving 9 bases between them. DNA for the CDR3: TGTGCCAGCAGCTTTAGCGGTAGCTCCTACAATGAGCAGTTCTTC. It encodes CASSFSGSSYNEQFF. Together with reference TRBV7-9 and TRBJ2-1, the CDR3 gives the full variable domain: DTGVSQNPRHKITKRGQNVTFRCDPISEHNRLYWYRQTLGQGPEFLTYFQNEAQLEKSRLLSDRFSAERPKGSFSTLEIQRTEQGDSAMYLCASSFSGSSYNEQFFGPGTRLTVL.